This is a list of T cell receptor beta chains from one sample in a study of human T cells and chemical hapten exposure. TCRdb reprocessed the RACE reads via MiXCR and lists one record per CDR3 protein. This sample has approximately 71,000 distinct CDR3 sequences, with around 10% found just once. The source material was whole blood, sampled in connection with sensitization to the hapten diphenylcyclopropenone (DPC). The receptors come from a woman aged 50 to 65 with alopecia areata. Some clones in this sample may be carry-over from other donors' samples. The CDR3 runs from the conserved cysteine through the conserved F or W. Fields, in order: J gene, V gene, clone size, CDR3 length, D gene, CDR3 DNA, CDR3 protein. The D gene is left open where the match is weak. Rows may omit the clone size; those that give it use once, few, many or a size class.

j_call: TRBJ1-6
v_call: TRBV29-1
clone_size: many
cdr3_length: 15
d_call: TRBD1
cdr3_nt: TGCAGCGTTGGGACAGGGCCGGGTAATATTTCACCCCTCCACTTT
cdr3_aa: CSVGTGPGNISPLHF

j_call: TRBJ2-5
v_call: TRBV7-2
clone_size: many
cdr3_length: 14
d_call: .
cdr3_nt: TGTGCCAGCAGCGCCCGGGGCCAGAGGGGGACCCAGTACTTC
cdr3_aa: CASSARGQRGTQYF

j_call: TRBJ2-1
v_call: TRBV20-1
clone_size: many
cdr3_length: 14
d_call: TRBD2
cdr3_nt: TGCAGTGCACCCAGGACTAGCGGGGACAATGAGCAGTTCTTC
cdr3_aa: CSAPRTSGDNEQFF

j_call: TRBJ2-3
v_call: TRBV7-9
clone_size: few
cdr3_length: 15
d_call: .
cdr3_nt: TGTGCCAGCAGCTTAGGAGGCGGGGTCACAGATACGCAGTATTTT
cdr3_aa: CASSLGGGVTDTQYF

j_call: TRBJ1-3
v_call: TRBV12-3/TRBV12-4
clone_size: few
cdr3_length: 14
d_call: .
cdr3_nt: TGTGCCAGCAACAAAGTAGGCTCTGGAAACACCATATATTTT
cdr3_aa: CASNKVGSGNTIYF

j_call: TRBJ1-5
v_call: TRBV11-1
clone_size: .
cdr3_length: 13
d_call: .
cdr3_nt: TGTGCCAGCAGCTTGGGGGAGAATCAGCCCCAGCATTTT
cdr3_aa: CASSLGENQPQHF

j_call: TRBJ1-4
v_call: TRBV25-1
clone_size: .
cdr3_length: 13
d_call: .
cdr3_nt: TGTGCCAGCAGTCGAGGTTATAATGAAAAACTGTTTTTT
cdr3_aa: CASSRGYNEKLFF

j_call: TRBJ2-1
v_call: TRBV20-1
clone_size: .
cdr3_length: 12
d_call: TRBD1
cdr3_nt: TGCAGTGCTAGAGCGGACAGGGTTGAGCAGTTCTTC
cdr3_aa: CSARADRVEQFF

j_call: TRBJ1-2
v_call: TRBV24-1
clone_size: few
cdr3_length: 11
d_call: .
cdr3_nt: TGTGCCACCAGCTACAATGAAGGCTACACCTTC
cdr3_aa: CATSYNEGYTF

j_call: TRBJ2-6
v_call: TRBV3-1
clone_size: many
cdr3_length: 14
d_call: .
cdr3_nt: TGTGCCAGCAGCCCTCACTCTGGGGCCAACGTCCTGACTTTC
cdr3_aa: CASSPHSGANVLTF

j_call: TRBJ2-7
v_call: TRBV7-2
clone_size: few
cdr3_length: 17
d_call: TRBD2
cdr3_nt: TGTGCCAGCAGCCCGGGACGGAGAAGACTAGCGGGAGGAGAGCAGTACTTC
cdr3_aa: CASSPGRRRLAGGEQYF

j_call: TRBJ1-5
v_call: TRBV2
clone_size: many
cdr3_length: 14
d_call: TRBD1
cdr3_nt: TGTGCCAGCAGTCAGGACAGGGGGCGTCAGCCCCAGCATTTT
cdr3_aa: CASSQDRGRQPQHF

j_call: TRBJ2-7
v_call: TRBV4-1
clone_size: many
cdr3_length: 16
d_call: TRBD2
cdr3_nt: TGCGCCAGCAGCCCGGGGGGGCTAGCGGCCCGCTGGGAGCAGTACTTC
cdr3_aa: CASSPGGLAARWEQYF

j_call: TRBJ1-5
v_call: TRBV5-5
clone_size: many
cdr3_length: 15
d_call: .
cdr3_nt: TGTGCCAGCAGCTCGGACAGTGCCTGGGGACAGCCCCAGCATTTT
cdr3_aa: CASSSDSAWGQPQHF

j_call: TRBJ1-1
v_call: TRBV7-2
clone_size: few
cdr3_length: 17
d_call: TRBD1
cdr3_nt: TGTGCCAGCAGCGGAAGGGACAGGGGGCCCGAGGGCACTGAAGCTTTCTTT
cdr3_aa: CASSGRDRGPEGTEAFF

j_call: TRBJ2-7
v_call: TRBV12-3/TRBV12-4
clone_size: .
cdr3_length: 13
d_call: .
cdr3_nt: TGTGCCAGCAGTCAGCGGGCTCTAGGGGAGCAGTACTTC
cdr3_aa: CASSQRALGEQYF

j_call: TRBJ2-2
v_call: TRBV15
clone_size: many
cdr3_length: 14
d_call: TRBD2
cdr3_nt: TGTGCCACCACGGGACTAGCGAACACCGGGGAGCTGTTTTTT
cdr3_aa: CATTGLANTGELFF

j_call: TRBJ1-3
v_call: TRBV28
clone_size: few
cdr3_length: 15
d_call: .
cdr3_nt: TGTGCCAGCATAGCGGGGGTACACTCTGGAAACACCATATATTTT
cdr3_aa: CASIAGVHSGNTIYF

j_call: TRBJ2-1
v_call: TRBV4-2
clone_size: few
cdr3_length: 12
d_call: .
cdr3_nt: TGTGCCAGCAGCCAAGATCTGGTTAAGCAGTTCTTC
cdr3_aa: CASSQDLVKQFF

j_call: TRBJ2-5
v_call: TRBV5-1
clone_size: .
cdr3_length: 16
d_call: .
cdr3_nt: TGCGCCAGCAGCTTGGAGGTACGGGGCACTCAAGAGACCCAGTACTTC
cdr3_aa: CASSLEVRGTQETQYF

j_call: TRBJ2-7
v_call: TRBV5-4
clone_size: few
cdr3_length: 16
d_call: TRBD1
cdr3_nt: TGTGCCAGCAGCTTGGGGGGGACAGCGTCCTCCTACGAGCAGTACTTC
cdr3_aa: CASSLGGTASSYEQYF

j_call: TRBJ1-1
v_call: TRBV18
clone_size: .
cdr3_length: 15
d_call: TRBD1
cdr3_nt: TGTGCCAGCTCACCACAGGGACAGGGGAACACTGAAGCTTTCTTT
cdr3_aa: CASSPQGQGNTEAFF

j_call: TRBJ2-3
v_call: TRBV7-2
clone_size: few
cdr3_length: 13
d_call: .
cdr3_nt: TGTGCCAGCAGCTTCCAGGTGCGGGATACGCAGTATTTT
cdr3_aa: CASSFQVRDTQYF

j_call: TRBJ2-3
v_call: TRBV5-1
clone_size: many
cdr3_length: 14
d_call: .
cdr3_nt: TGCGCCAGCACCGGGAGTCGCTCCACAGATACGCAGTATTTT
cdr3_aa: CASTGSRSTDTQYF

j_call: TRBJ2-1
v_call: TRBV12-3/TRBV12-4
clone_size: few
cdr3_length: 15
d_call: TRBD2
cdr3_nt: TGTGCCAGCAGTTACGCCGGGACTACCGACAATGAGCAGTTCTTC
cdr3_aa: CASSYAGTTDNEQFF

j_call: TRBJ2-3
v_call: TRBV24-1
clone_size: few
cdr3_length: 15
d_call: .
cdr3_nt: TGTGCCACCAGTCGGCGGACAACTAGCACAGATACGCAGTATTTT
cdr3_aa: CATSRRTTSTDTQYF

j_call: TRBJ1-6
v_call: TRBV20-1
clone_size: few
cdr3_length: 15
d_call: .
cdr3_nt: TGCAGTGGTAGCCACGGTAACCTTGATAATTCACCCCTCCACTTT
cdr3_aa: CSGSHGNLDNSPLHF

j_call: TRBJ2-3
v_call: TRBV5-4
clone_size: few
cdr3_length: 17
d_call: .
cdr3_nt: TGTGCCAGCAGCTTGTTAGCTCAGGGAGCGGCACCAGATACGCAGTATTTT
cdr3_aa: CASSLLAQGAAPDTQYF

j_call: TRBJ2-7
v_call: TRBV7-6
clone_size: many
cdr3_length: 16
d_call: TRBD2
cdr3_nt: TGTGCCAGCAGCTTATGGGAGGGGGTAGCGGGGTACGAGCAGTACTTC
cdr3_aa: CASSLWEGVAGYEQYF

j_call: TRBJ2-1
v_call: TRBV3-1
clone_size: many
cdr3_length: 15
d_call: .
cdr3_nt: TGTGCCAGCAGCCAAGCCGGGGCGCGGGACAATGAGCAGTTCTTC
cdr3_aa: CASSQAGARDNEQFF

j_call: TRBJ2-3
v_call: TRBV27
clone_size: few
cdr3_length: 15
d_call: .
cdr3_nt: TGTGCCAGCAGTCCCATAGACATCGGCGCAGATACGCAGTATTTT
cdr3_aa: CASSPIDIGADTQYF

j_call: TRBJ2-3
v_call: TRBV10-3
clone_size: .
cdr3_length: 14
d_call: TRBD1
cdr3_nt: TGTGCCATCTCGACAGGGGGCGGCCCAGATACGCAGTATTTT
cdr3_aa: CAISTGGGPDTQYF

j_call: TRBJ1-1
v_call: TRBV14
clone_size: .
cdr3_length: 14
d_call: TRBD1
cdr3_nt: TGTGCCAGCAGCCAGACACAGGGGGTGGCTGAAGCTTTCTTT
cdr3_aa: CASSQTQGVAEAFF

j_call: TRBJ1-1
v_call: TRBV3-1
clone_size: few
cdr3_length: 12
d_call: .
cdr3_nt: TGTGCCAGCAGCCGAGGACCGGATGAAGCTTTCTTT
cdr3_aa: CASSRGPDEAFF

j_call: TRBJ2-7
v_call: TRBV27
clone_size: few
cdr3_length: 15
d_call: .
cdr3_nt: TGTGCCAGCAGTTTTGGGGGGTTTTTATCCTACGAGCAGTACTTC
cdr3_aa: CASSFGGFLSYEQYF

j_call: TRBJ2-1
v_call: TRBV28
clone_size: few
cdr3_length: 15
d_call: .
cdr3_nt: TGTGCCAGCAGTTTAGGTACGGTCCAGACATCTGAGCAGTTCTTC
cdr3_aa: CASSLGTVQTSEQFF

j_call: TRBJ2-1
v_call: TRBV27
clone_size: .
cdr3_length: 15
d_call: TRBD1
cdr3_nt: TGTGCCAGCAGTTCCCCCGGGACAGCATACAATGAGCAGTTCTTC
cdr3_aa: CASSSPGTAYNEQFF

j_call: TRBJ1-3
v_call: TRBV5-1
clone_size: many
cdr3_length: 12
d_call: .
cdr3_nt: TGCGCCAGCATGGGCTCTGGAAACACCATATATTTT
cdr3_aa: CASMGSGNTIYF

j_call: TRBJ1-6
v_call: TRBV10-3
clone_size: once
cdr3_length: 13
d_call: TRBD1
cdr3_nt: TGTGCCATCAAGCAGGGGGAAGAATCACCCCTCCACTTT
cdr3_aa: CAIKQGEESPLHF

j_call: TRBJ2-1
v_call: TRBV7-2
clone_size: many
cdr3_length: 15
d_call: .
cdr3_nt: TGTGCCAGCAGCTTAGGAATAACCTCCTACAATGAGCAGTTCTTC
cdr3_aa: CASSLGITSYNEQFF

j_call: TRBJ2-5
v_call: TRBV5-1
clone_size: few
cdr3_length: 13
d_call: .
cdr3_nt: TGCGCCAGCAGCTTTTTTGGGGCCGAGACCCAGTACTTC
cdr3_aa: CASSFFGAETQYF

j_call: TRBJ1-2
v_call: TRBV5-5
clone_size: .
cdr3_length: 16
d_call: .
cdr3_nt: TGTGCCAGCAGCTTCACCGGGACACCAGCTAACTATGGCTACACCTTC
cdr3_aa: CASSFTGTPANYGYTF

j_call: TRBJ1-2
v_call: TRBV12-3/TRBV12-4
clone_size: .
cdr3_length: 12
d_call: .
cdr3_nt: TGTGCCACCGAACACGTCTTCTATGGCTACACCTTC
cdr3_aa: CATEHVFYGYTF

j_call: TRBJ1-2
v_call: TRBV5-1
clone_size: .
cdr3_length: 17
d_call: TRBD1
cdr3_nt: TGCGCCAGCAGCACGAACCAACAGGGGCTAAGTCTCTATGGCTACACCTTC
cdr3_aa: CASSTNQQGLSLYGYTF

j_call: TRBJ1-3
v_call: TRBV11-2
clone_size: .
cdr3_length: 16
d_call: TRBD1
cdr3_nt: TGTGCCAGCAGCCGTGGGACAGGGAGCTCTGGAAACACCATATATTTT
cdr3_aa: CASSRGTGSSGNTIYF

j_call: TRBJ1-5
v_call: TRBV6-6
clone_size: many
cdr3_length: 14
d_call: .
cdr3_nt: TGTGCCAGCAGTTCTGAAATGGGTAGTCAGCCCCAGCATTTT
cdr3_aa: CASSSEMGSQPQHF